The 25 T cell receptor beta chains given below trace back to one sample, sequenced in a study of radiation and T cells in renal cell carcinoma (dated by TCRdb to 2020 to 2022). In light of the paper, this sample's time point label describes: blood 4 weeks post-SBRT, at nephrectomy. The label giving this sample's treatment or condition can be read as: 15 Gy SBRT to primary tumor, nephrectomy 4 weeks later. Libraries were constructed by the immunoSEQ multiplex PCR assay. The immuneACCESS repertoire file appears here via TCRdb, limited to in-frame rearrangements. These files lack a portion of the clones; in checked studies, under half of the deficit traces to unresolved V genes, and the cause of the others is not known. The sample table shows approximately 85,000 clones, and roughly nine tenths are seen once. Approximately 6.2% of the sample belongs to the ten largest clones. Source: blood, taken from a patient whose treatment included radiotherapy and nephrectomy. The receptor set was obtained from a woman in her 70s with renal cell carcinoma.

This chain joins TRBV13 and TRBJ2-3; the match to TRBD1 covers 10 bases. The ends lost 3 bases at V and 1 base at J; junction bases unmatched: 1. CDR1 and CDR2 (germline): PRHDT, FYEKMQ (reference sequence). CDR3 size: 15 residues. The CDR3 here is CASSLGTGGTDTQYF. CDR3 sequence (DNA): TGTGCCAGCAGCTTGGGGACAGGGGGCACAGATACGCAGTATTTT.

This clone was observed a handful of times. The rearrangement uses TRBV19 and TRBJ1-5, with TRBD1 identical over 10 bases. Germline trimming cut 4 bases from V and 7 bases from J; bases unmatched to any gene: 10. The length of the CDR3 is 16 residues. Germline CDR1 reads LNHDA; CDR2 reads SQIVND (reference sequence). The CDR3 nucleotides read TGTGCCAGTAGTACCTGGAGGGGGACAGGGGTGCAGCCCCAGCATTTT. Translating it yields CASSTWRGTGVQPQHF.

This clone was seen just once. The rearrangement links TRBV15 to TRBJ2-5; D gene uncertain. Deletions cut 0 bases from V and 4 bases from J, with 6 bases between. CDR3 length: 13 amino acids. Germline V gives CDR1 LNHNV, CDR2 YYDKDF (reference sequence). CDR3 bases: TGTGCCACCAGCAGAGACACATCAGAGACCCAGTACTTC. Amino acid sequence: CATSRDTSETQYF.

The rearrangement links TRBV2 to TRBJ1-6, with D hard to call. Looked up from germline, CDR1 is SNHLY and CDR2 is FYNNEI. The CDR3 consists of 13 residues. The V end was cut by 7 bases, the J end by 7 bases, with 11 bases between. In DNA, the CDR3 is TGTGCCAGCATAGTGAGAGGCAATTCACCCCTCCACTTT. Its translation is CASIVRGNSPLHF.

The rearrangement links TRBV5-4 to TRBJ2-6, with D possibly TRBD1 on 5 matching bases. The V end was cut by 0 bases, the J end by 0 bases, with 13 bases between. The CDR3 totals 18 residues. The V gene's germline CDR1 is SGHNT and CDR2 YYREEE (reference sequence). This chain's CDR3 is CASSLGAGFVSGANVLTF. The CDR3 DNA reads TGTGCCAGCAGCTTGGGGGCAGGGTTCGTCTCTGGGGCCAACGTCCTGACTTTC.

V usage is TRBV19 and J usage is TRBJ2-7; 10 positions match TRBD1. The germline V gene encodes CDR1 LNHDA and CDR2 SQIVND (reference sequence). This CDR3 comprises 15 residues. V dropped 3 bases and J dropped 2; count of bases not matched to a gene: 4. The CDR3 region has the DNA TGTGCCAGTAGTATGGCCGGACAGGGGGCCTACGAGCAGTACTTC. This translates into CASSMAGQGAYEQYF.

This chain connects TRBV6-1 to TRBJ2-1; 11 nucleotides line up with TRBD2. V shed 4 bases, J shed 7 bases, and the junction held 9 bases outside the gene matches. Germline V gene sequence: CDR1 MNHNS, CDR2 SASEGT. This CDR3 is 16 amino acids long. The CDR3 region has the DNA TGTGCCAGCAGTGCGGCTAGCGGGGGGAGGAGGAATGAGCAGTTCTTC. Translation: CASSAASGGRRNEQFF.

The CDR3 sequence: CASSLRARPPLHF. In DNA form, the CDR3 reads TGTGCCAGCAGTTTAAGGGCGAGGCCACCCCTCCACTTT. This chain uses TRBV6-5 with TRBJ1-6; D is uncertain. V gave up 4 bases and J gave up 11 bases, with 12 bases separating them. Germline V gene sequence: CDR1 MNHEY, CDR2 SVGAGI. The CDR3 contains 13 residues.

V usage is TRBV28 and J usage is TRBJ1-2; 8 bases match TRBD1. This CDR3 region has 15 residues. The J segment lost 0 bases and the V segment lost 4 bases, leaving 4 bases of the junction unmatched. Germline CDR1 MDHEN, CDR2 SYDVKM. DNA of the CDR3: TGTGCCAGCAGTTCAAGGACAGGGTCTAACTATGGCTACACCTTC. It is translated as CASSSRTGSNYGYTF.

This clone occurred a few times. This chain connects TRBV6-6 to TRBJ1-1, with D tentatively TRBD1 (6 bases). This CDR3 region has 13 residues. Germline V lookup: CDR1 MNHNY, CDR2 SVGAGI (reference sequence). The V gene lost 10 bases and the J gene lost 8 bases, with 20 bases spanning the gap. The CDR3 protein is CANRKAGAQEAFF. The CDR3 DNA is TGTGCCAACCGAAAGGCAGGGGCCCAAGAAGCTTTCTTT.

The chain uses TRBV10-3 and TRBJ2-7; D gene unclear. V was shortened by 2 bases and J by 5 bases, with 10 bases between the two germline ends. The CDR3 covers 13 residues. CDR1 ENHRY and CDR2 SYGVKD come from the germline V gene. The CDR3, as DNA: TGTGCCATCAGTGAGCCTGGACGGGACGAGCAGTACTTC. Protein sequence: CAISEPGRDEQYF.

The rearrangement links TRBV30 to TRBJ1-1; D ambiguous. This CDR3 is built from 11 residues. From germline, CDR1 is GTSNPN and CDR2 SVGIG (reference sequence). Trimming took 7 bases from V and 1 from J, leaving 7 bases between them. CDR3 protein: CAFNRNTEAFF. The CDR3 DNA sequence: TGTGCCTTCAACCGGAACACTGAAGCTTTCTTT.

This chain joins TRBV29-1 and TRBJ2-7, with 9 nucleotides matching TRBD1. V shed 3 bases and J 6 bases; nucleotides not matched to a gene: 6. CDR1 SQVTM and CDR2 ANQGSEA come from the germline V gene. This CDR3 contains 13 residues. The CDR3 nucleotides are TGCAGCGTTGACGTCGGACAGGGGTTCGAGCAGTACTTC. Amino acid sequence: CSVDVGQGFEQYF.

The chain employs TRBV7-9 and TRBJ2-1, with TRBD2 identical over 9 bases. This CDR3 is built from 16 residues. In germline, CDR1 is SEHNR, CDR2 FQNEAQ (reference sequence). V was clipped by 1 base and J by 7 bases; unmatched bases: 8. CDR3 loop: CASSLVGGGAWNEQFF. The CDR3 nucleotides are TGTGCCAGCAGCTTAGTGGGCGGGGGGGCCTGGAATGAGCAGTTCTTC.

This clone appeared a single time. V and J are TRBV5-5 and TRBJ2-5; D is perhaps TRBD1 (5 bases). The V end lost 0 bases, the J end lost 5 bases, and 14 bases lay between the germline ends. Looked up from germline, CDR1 is SGHKS and CDR2 is YYEKEE (reference sequence). CDR3 length equals 15 residues. CDR3 protein: CASSLDGRVDETQYF. The CDR3 nucleotides are TGTGCCAGCAGCTTGGACGGCAGGGTAGATGAGACCCAGTACTTC.

The chain employs TRBV28 and TRBJ1-2; TRBD1 is a possible D gene (6 bases). The V end was cut by 4 bases, the J end by 7 bases, with 13 bases between. This CDR3 is 13 amino acids long. Germline CDR1 MDHEN, CDR2 SYDVKM. For the CDR3, the DNA is TGTGCCAGCAGTTCCGGAACCAGGGGTGGCTACACCTTC. This encodes CASSSGTRGGYTF.

The CDR3 loop is CASSETGDYGYTF. The CDR3 DNA reads as TGCGCCAGCAGTGAGACAGGGGACTATGGCTACACCTTC. V is TRBV10-2 and J is TRBJ1-2, with TRBD1 matching 7 bases. The ends lost 2 bases at V and 3 bases at J; junction bases unmatched: 0. The CDR3 runs 13 residues. CDR1 is WSHSY and CDR2 is SAAADI in the germline V gene.

This rearrangement joins TRBV29-1 to TRBJ2-5; the D gene could be TRBD1 or TRBD2 (6 bases each). The CDR3 spans 13 residues. The ends were cut back, 0 bases at V and 6 bases at J, with 11 bases in the middle. Per germline, CDR1 SQVTM and CDR2 ANQGSEA. The CDR3 loop is CSVEDEGGQTQYF. CDR3 in DNA: TGCAGCGTTGAAGATGAGGGGGGACAGACCCAGTACTTC.

The chain is built from TRBV19 and TRBJ1-4; no reliable D call. The CDR3 sequence is 15 residues long. V lost 3 bases to trimming and J lost 8 bases, with 16 bases between them. Germline CDR1 is LNHDA and CDR2 is SQIVND (reference sequence). CDR3 nucleotides: TGTGCCAGTAGTATTTGGGCCCCCGGCTCAGAAAAACTGTTTTTT. It is translated as CASSIWAPGSEKLFF.

The chain combines TRBV5-6 with TRBJ1-1; D call uncertain. In germline, CDR1 is SGHDT, CDR2 YYEEEE. The CDR3 spans 14 residues. The V and J ends lost 2 bases and 1 base respectively, with 9 bases between them. CDR3 bases: TGTGCCAGCAGCTTCGTAGGGAAGAACACTGAAGCTTTCTTT. Translating gives CASSFVGKNTEAFF.

Here the CDR3 DNA reads TGTGCCAGTAGTATTCGGGCCGCTGGTCTCCTTGATCAGCCCCAGCATTTT. Its translation is CASSIRAAGLLDQPQHF. The chain uses TRBV19 and TRBJ1-5, with D uncertain. Germline CDR1 LNHDA, CDR2 SQIVND (reference sequence). The CDR3 sequence is 17 residues long. The germline V and J ends were trimmed by 3 bases and 5 bases, with 20 bases remaining between them.

The V and J genes are TRBV10-2 and TRBJ1-4; D possibly corresponds to TRBD1 (6 bases). Trimming left V 6 bases short and J 0 bases short, with 11 bases between. The CDR3 has 15 amino acids. Germline CDR1 is WSHSY and CDR2 is SAAADI. For the CDR3, the DNA is TGCGCCAGCAGCGACTACAGGGCAACTAATGAAAAACTGTTTTTT. Protein sequence: CASSDYRATNEKLFF.

The chain carries TRBV5-8 and TRBJ2-7; D is undetermined. V was shortened by 7 bases and J by 5 bases, with 7 bases between the two germline ends. The CDR3 has 10 amino acids. CDR1 is SGHTS and CDR2 is YDEGEE in the germline V gene. The chain's CDR3 is CASLGNEQYF. CDR3 nucleotides: TGTGCCAGCTTAGGGAACGAGCAGTACTTC.

The chain is built from TRBV5-1 and TRBJ2-5, with TRBD2 matching over 10 bases. V gave up 7 bases and J gave up 3 bases; unmatched junction bases: 9. This CDR3 has 15 residues. Germline V gives CDR1 SGHRS, CDR2 YFSETQ. The CDR3 loop reads CASSLSGGAKETQYF. The CDR3 DNA reads as TGCGCCAGCTCCTTGAGCGGGGGGGCGAAAGAGACCCAGTACTTC.

This chain joins TRBV14 and TRBJ2-1; D not resolved. CDR3 length equals 16 residues. V was clipped by 1 base and J by 4 bases, with 14 bases between them. Germline V CDR1 and CDR2: SGHDN, FVKESK. The CDR3 sequence is CASSQAGSSRYNEQFF. DNA of the CDR3: TGTGCCAGCAGCCAAGCGGGCTCATCAAGGTACAATGAGCAGTTCTTC.